The subject of this entry is one TCR beta chain. CDR1 and CDR2 from the germline V gene are MNHEY and SVGEGT. CDR3 length: 19 residues. The V end lost 2 bases, the J end lost 0 bases, and 20 bases lay between the germline ends. The data are from a study of blood T cell repertoires in COVID-19. Background on the study: The study drew acute and convalescent COVID-19 samples from the United States, Italy and Spain. PBMCs, B-cell-depleted T cells, or T cells provided the cDNA or gDNA that made up the material.

Authors' analysis steps: Nucleated cell number was recorded as an estimate derived from reference gene primer amplification. The data were produced by immunoSEQ multiplex PCR, yet TCRdb's version contains in-frame clones alone and is incomplete. From that table come the V and J calls and clone size; the DNA was used to work out D and trimming. The sample carries 56,000 or so clones, roughly 90% recorded once. This rearrangement joins TRBV6-2 or TRBV6-3 to TRBJ1-5; TRBD1 is a possible D gene (6 bases). Material: peripheral blood. This sequence was found in a human donor in a cohort sampled during active COVID-19. The CDR3 DNA is TGTGCCAGCAGTTACCCGGGGACAACCAGAGGGGCTAGCAATCAGCCCCAGCATTTT. It translates to CASSYPGTTRGASNQPQHF.